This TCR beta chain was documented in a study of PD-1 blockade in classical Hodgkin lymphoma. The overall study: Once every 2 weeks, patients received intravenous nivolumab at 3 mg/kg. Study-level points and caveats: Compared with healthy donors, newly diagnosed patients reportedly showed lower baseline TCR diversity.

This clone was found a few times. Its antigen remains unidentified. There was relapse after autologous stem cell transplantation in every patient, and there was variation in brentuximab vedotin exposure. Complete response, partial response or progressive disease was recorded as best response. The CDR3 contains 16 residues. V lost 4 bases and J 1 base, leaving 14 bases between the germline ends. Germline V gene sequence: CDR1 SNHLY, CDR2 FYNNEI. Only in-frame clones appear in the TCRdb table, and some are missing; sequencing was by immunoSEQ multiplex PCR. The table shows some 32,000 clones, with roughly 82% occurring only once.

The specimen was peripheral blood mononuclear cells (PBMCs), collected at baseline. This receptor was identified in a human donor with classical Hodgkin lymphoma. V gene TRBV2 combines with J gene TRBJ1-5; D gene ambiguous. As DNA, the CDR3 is TGTGCCAGCAGTGCGGTCGGGGTTCTGAGCAATCAGCCCCAGCATTTT. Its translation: CASSAVGVLSNQPQHF.